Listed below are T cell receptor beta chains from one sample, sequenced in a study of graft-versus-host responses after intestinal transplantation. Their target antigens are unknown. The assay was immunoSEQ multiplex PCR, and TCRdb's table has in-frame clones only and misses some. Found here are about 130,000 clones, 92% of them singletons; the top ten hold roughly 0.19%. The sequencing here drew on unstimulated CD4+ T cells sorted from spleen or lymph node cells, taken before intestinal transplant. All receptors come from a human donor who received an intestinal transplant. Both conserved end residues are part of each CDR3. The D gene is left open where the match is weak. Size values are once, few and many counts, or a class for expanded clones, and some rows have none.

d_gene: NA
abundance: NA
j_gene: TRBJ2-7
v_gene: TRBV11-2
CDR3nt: TGTGCCAGCAGCTTAGGCCCGGGACCCTACGAGCAGTACTTC
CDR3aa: CASSLGPGPYEQYF

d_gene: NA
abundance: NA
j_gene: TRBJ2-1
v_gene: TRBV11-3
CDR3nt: TGTGCCAGCAGCCCGGGACTCACCTACAATGAGCAGTTCTTC
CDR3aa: CASSPGLTYNEQFF

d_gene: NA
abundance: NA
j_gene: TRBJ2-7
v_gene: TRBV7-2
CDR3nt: TGTGCCAGCAGCTTAGCTGTCAGTACCTACGAGCAGTACTTC
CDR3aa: CASSLAVSTYEQYF

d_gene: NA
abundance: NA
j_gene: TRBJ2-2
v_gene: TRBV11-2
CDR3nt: TGTGCCAGCAGCTTCTTACTTGGGGCCACCGGGGAGCTGTTTTTT
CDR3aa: CASSFLLGATGELFF

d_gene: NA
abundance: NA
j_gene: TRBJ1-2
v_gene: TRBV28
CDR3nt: TGTGCCAGCAGTCCCCCGGGACATTCCCCCTATGGCTACACCTTC
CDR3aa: CASSPPGHSPYGYTF

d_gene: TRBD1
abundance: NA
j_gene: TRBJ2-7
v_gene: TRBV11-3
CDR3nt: TGTGCCAGCAGCTTAGAAACAGGGGGCTCCTACGAGCAGTACTTC
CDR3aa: CASSLETGGSYEQYF

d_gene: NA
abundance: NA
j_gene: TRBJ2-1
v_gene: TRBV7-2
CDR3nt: TGTGCCAGCAGCTCCGATAGGGCCTACAATGAGCAGTTCTTC
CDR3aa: CASSSDRAYNEQFF

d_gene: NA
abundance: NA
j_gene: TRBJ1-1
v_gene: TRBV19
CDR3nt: TGTGCCAGTACCTTGAGGGGAGATACGTACACTGAAGCTTTCTTT
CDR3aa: CASTLRGDTYTEAFF

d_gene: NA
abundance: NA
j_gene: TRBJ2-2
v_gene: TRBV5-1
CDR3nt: TGCGCCAGCAGTGGATACGCGGCATTGACATCGAAGATAGGGGAGCTGTTTTTT
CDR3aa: CASSGYAALTSKIGELFF

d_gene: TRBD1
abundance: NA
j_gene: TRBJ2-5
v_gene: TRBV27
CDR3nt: TGTGCCAGCAGTCCAGCCGGGACAGTGGAGACCCAGTACTTC
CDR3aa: CASSPAGTVETQYF

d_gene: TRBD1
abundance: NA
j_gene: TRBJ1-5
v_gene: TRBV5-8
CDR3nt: TGTGCCAGCAGCTTGAGGGTGGACAGGGCTACCTATAGCAATCAGCCCCAGCATTTT
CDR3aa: CASSLRVDRATYSNQPQHF

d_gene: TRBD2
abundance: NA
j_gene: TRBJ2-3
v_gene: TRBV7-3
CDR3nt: TGTGCCAGCAGCTTAGGGGTAGCGGGAGTTGCAGATACGCAGTATTTT
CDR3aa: CASSLGVAGVADTQYF

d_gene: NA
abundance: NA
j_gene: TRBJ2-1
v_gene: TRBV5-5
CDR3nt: TGTGCCAGCAGCCGGACATTTAATGAGCAGTTCTTC
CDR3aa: CASSRTFNEQFF

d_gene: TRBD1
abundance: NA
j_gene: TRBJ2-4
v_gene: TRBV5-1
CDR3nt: TGCGCCAGCAGCCCGCCCCGACAGGGTAAAAACATTCAGTACTTC
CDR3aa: CASSPPRQGKNIQYF

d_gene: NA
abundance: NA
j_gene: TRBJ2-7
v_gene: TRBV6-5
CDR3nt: TGTGCCAGCAGCGCCATTCCGTACGAGCAGTACTTC
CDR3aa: CASSAIPYEQYF

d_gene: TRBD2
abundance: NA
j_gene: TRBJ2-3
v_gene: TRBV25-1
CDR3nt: TGTGCCAGCAGTGCTTCTAGCGGGAGGATCGCAGATACGCAGTATTTT
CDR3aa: CASSASSGRIADTQYF

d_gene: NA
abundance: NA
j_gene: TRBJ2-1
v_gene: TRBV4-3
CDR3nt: TGCGCCAGCAGCCAAGAGTTAGGGAGAGTCTCCCTCTCTAGTAGCTCCTACAATGAGCAGTTCTTC
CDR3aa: CASSQELGRVSLSSSSYNEQFF

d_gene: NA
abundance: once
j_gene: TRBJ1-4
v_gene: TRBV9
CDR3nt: TGTGCCAGCAGCGTAGGGACAGAAGTTAATGAAAAACTGTTTTTT
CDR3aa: CASSVGTEVNEKLFF

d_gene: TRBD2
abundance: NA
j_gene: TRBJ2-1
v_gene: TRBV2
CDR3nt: TGTGCCAGCAGGGTAGCGGGAGTTGATGAGCAGTTCTTC
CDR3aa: CASRVAGVDEQFF

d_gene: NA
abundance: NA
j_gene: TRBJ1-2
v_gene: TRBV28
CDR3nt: TGTGCCAGCAGTTTAGGGGGAAACTATGGCTACACCTTC
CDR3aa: CASSLGGNYGYTF

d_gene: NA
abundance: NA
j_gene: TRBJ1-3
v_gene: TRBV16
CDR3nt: TGTGCCAGCAGCCAATCGTGGGGAAACACCATATATTTT
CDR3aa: CASSQSWGNTIYF

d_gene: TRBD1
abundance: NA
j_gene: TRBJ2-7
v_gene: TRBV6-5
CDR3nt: TGTGCCAGCAGTTACTCCACAGGGGCCCAAAGCTACGAGCAGTACTTC
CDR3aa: CASSYSTGAQSYEQYF

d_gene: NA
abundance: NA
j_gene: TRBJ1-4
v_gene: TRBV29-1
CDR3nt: TGCAGCGTTGAAAGGAGAAATGAAAAACTGTTTTTT
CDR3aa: CSVERRNEKLFF

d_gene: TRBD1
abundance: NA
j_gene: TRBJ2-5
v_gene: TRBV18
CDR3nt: TGTGCCAGCTCACCGCCAATGGGACAGGAGGGGCAAGAGACCCAGTACTTC
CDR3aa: CASSPPMGQEGQETQYF

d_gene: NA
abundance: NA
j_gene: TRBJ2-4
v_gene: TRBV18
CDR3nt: TGTGCCAGCGTCAGCTCAAGTCCGGGAGTCAAAAACATTCAGTACTTC
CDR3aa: CASVSSSPGVKNIQYF

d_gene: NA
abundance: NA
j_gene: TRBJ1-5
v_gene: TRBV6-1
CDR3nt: TGTGCCAGCAGTGGCTTAGGAGGGACGAGCCAGCCCCAGCATTTT
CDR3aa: CASSGLGGTSQPQHF

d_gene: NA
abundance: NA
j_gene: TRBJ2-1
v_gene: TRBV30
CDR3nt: TGTGCCTGGAGTGTTGGGGGATACAATGAGCAGTTCTTC
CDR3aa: CAWSVGGYNEQFF

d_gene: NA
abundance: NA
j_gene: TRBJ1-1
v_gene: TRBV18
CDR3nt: TGTGCCAGCTCACCCACGCAGCCTGGGAACACTGAAGCTTTCTTT
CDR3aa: CASSPTQPGNTEAFF

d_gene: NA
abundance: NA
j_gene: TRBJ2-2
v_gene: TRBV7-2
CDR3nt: TGTGCCAGCAGCTTAAGGGGTCGCAGGGAGCTGTTTTTT
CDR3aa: CASSLRGRRELFF

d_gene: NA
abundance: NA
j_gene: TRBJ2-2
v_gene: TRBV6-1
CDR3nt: TGTGCCACCCGGCATAGCGGGAACACCGGGGAGCTGTTTTTT
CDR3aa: CATRHSGNTGELFF

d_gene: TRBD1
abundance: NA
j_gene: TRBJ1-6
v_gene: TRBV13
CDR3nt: TGTGCCAGCAGCTTGACAGGGGAGTCCTATAATTCACCCCTCCACTTT
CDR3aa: CASSLTGESYNSPLHF

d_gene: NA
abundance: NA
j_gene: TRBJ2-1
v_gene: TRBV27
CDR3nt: TGTGCCAGCAGTTCCCCCCTGGTTAAGTCCTACAATGAGCAGTTCTTC
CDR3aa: CASSSPLVKSYNEQFF

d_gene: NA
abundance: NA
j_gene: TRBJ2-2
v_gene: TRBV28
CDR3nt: TGTGCCACCGCAGGCTCGTGGGGCACCGGGGAGCTGTTTTTT
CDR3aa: CATAGSWGTGELFF

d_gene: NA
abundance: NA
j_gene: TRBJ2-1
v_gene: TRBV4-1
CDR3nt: TGCGCCAGCAGCCAACCGAGGGCGCGCGACAATGAGCAGTTCTTC
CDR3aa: CASSQPRARDNEQFF

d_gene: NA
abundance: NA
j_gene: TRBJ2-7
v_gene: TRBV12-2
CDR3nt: TGTGCAAGTCGCTTAGCCCCGACAGGGCAGGACTACGAGCAGTACTTC
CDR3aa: CASRLAPTGQDYEQYF

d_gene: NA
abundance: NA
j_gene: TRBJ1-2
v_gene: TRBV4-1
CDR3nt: TGCGCCAGCAGCCTTATCACAGCCTCTAACTATGGCTACACCTTC
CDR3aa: CASSLITASNYGYTF

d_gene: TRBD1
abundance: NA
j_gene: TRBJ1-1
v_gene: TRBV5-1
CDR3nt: TGCGCCAGCAGCCCAATGTTGAGGGGGCGCGGGAACACTGAAGCTTTCTTT
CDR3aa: CASSPMLRGRGNTEAFF

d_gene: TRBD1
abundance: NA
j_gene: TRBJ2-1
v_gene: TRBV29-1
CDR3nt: TGCAGCGTTGAAGTAGTCAGGGGGCATGAGCAGTTCTTC
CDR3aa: CSVEVVRGHEQFF

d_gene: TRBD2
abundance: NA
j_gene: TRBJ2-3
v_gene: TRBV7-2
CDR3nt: TGTGCCAGCAGCTCTCGGACTAGCGGGAGACGGTCAGATACGCAGTATTTT
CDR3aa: CASSSRTSGRRSDTQYF

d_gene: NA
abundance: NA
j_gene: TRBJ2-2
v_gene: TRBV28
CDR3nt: TGTGCCAGCACCACCATTTTCGGAAGGGGGACCGGGGAGCTGTTTTTT
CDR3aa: CASTTIFGRGTGELFF

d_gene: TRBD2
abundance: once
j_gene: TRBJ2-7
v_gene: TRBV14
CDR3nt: TGTGCCAGCAGCCACGGTCGCGGGAGGGCACTATCATACGAGCAGTACTTC
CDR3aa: CASSHGRGRALSYEQYF

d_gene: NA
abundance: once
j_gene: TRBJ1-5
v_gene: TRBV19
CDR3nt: TGTGCCAGTACAATCTACAGCTACCAGAGCAATCAGCCCCAGCATTTT
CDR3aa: CASTIYSYQSNQPQHF

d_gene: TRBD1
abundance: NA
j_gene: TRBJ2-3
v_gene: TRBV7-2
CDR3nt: TGTGCCAGCAGCTCCCGGGACAGGACAGATACGCAGTATTTT
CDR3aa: CASSSRDRTDTQYF

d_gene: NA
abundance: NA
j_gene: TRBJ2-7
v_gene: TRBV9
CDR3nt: TGTGCCAGCAGCGTAGTTCCCGGGGACTCCTACGAGCAGTACTTC
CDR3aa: CASSVVPGDSYEQYF